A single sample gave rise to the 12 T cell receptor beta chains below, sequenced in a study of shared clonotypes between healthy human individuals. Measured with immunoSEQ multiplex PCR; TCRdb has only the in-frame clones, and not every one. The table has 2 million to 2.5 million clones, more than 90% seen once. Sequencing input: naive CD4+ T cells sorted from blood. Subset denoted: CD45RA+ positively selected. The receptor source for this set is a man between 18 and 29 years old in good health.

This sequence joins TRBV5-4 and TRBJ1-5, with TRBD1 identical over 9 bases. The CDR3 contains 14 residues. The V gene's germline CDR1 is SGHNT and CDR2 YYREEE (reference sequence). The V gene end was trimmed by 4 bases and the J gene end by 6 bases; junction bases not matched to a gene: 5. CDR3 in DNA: TGTGCCAGCAGCCTACCGGGACAGGGTCAGCCCCAGCATTTT. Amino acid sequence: CASSLPGQGQPQHF. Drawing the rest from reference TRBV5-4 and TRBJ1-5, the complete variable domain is ETGVTQSPTHLIKTRGQQVTLRCSSQSGHNTVSWYQQALGQGPQFIFQYYREEENGRGNFPPRFSGLQFPNYSSELNVNALELDDSALYLCASSLPGQGQPQHFGDGTRLSIL.

The CDR3 loop is CASSAQGQGTDTQYF. The CDR3 DNA is TGCGCCAGCAGTGCACAGGGGCAGGGCACAGATACGCAGTATTTT. The genes are TRBV10-2 and TRBJ2-3; 7 nucleotides line up with TRBD1. The V gene end was trimmed by 4 bases and the J gene end by 1 base; junction bases not matched to a gene: 5. The germline CDR1 and CDR2 sequences are WSHSY and SAAADI. The CDR3 spans 15 residues.

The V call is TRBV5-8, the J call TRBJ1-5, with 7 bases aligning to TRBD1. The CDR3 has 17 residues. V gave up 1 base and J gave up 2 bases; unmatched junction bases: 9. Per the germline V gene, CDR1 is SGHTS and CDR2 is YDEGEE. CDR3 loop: CASSLWQGERGNQPQHF. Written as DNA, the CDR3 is TGTGCCAGCAGCTTGTGGCAGGGGGAGAGGGGCAATCAGCCCCAGCATTTT.

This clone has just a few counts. The CDR3 protein is CASSPAWDTGELFF. CDR3 DNA sequence: TGTGCCAGCAGCCCCGCCTGGGACACCGGGGAGCTGTTTTTT. This chain connects TRBV14 to TRBJ2-2, with D unresolved. Trimming cost V 4 bases and J 3 bases, with 9 bases left between them. The CDR3 contains 14 residues. From germline, CDR1 is SGHDN and CDR2 FVKESK.

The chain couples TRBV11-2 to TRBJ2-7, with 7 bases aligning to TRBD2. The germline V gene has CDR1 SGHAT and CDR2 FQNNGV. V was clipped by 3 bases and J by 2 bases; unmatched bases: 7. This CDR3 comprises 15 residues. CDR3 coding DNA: TGTGCCAGCAGCTTGGGCGGGGGTAGCCCCTACGAGCAGTACTTC. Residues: CASSLGGGSPYEQYF.

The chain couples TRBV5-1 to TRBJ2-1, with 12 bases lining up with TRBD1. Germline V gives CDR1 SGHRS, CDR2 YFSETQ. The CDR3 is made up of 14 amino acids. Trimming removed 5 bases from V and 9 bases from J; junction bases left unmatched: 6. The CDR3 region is CASRTGTGGLEQFF. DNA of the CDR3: TGCGCCAGCAGAACCGGGACAGGGGGCCTTGAGCAGTTCTTC.

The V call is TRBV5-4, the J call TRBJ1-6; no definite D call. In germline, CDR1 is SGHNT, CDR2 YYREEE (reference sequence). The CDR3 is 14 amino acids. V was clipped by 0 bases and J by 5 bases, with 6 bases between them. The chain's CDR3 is CASSLDQNNSPLHF. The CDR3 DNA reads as TGTGCCAGCAGCTTGGATCAAAATAATTCACCCCTCCACTTT.

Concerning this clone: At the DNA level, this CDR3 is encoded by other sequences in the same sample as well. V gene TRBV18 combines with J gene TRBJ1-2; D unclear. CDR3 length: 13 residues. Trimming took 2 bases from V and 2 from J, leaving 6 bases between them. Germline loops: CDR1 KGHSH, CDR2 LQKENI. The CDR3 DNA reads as TGTGCCAGCTCACCAGAACAGAACTATGGCTACACCTTC. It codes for CASSPEQNYGYTF.

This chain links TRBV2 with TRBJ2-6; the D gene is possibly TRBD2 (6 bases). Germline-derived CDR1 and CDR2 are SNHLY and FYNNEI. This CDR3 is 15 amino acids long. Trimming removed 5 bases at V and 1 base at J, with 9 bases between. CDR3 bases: TGTGCCAGCAGTCGCGGGGTATCTGGGGCCAACGTCCTGACTTTC. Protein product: CASSRGVSGANVLTF.

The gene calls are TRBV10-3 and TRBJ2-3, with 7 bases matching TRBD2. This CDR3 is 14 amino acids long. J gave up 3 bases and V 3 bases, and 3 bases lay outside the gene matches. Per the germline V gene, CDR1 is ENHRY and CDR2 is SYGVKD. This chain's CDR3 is CAISDGRRTDTQYF. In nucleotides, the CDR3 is TGTGCCATCAGTGACGGGAGGCGAACAGATACGCAGTATTTT.

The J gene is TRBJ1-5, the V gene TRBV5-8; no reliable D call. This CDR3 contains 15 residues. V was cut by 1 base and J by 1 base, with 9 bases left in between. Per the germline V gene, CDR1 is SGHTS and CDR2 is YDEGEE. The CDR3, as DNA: TGTGCCAGCAGCTTGTGTGGCGACAGCAATCAGCCCCAGCATTTT. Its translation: CASSLCGDSNQPQHF.

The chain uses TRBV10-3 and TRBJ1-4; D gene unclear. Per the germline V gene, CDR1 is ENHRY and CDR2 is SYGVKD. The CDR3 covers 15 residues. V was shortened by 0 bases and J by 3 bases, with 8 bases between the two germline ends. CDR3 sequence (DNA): TGTGCCATCAGTGAGTCGGGGAGTTCTAATGAAAAACTGTTTTTT. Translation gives CAISESGSSNEKLFF.